This TCR beta chain originates from a study of regulatory T cells in long-lasting Graves disease. Study outcomes and limitations: Persistent disease preferred TRBV28, TRBJ1-2 and TRBJ2-5; new disease, TRBV20-1 and TRBJ2-1.

Trimming shortened V by 4 bases and J by 0 bases, and 13 bases separated the two germline ends. The CDR3 contains 14 residues. Germline CDR1 DFQATT, CDR2 SNEGSKA (reference sequence). In building TCR beta libraries, iRepertoire HTBI primers were used together with Arm-PCR of CDR3 regions. In the authors' workflow: Spanning all samples, the identified segments comprised roughly 66 TRBV and some 15 TRBJ. MiXCR, run by TCRdb on the multiplex PCR reads, gives a single entry per CDR3 protein. These V and J calls originate from TCRdb's pipeline instead of the authors' own analysis. The repertoire holds 200,000 to 250,000 distinct CDR3 sequences, with approximately 20% as singletons. Stated time point: newly diagnosed GD, antithyroid drugs for less than 3 months. Extracted RNA from PBMCs served as the source of the TCR library. This clonotype showed up just a few times. Its antigen remains unknown.

Material: peripheral blood mononuclear cells (PBMCs), obtained at new diagnosis, from a patient treated with antithyroid drugs. This chain joins TRBV20-1 and TRBJ2-7; D may be TRBD2 (5 bases). This TCR came from a female donor with Graves disease. The CDR3 is CSAKRTGSSYEQYF. CDR3 in DNA: TGCAGTGCTAAGAGGACGGGGAGCTCCTACGAGCAGTACTTC.